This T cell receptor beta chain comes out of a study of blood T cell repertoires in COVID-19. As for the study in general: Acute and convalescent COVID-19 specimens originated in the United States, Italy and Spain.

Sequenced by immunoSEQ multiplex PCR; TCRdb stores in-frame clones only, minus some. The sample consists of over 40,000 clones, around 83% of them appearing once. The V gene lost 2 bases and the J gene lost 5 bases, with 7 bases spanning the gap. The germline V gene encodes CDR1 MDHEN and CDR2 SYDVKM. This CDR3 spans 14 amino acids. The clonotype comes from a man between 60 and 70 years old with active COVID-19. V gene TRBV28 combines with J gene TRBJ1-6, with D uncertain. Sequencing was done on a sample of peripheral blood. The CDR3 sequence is CASSLPRNNSPLHF. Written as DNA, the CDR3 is TGTGCCAGCAGTTTACCGAGGAATAATTCACCCCTCCACTTT.